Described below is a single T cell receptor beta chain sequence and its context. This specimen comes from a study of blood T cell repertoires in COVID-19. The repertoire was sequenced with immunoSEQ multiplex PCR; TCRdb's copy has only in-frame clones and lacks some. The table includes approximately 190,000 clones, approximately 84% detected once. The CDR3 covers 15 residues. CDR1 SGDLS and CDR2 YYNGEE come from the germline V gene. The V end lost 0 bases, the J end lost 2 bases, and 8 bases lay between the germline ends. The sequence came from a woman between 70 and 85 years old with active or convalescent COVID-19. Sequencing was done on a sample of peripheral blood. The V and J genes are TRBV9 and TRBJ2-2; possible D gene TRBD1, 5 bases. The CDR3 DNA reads TGTGCCAGCAGCGTAGACGGACACAACACCGGGGAGCTGTTTTTT. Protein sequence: CASSVDGHNTGELFF.